Shown below are 22 T cell receptor beta chains from a single sample sequenced in a study of blood T cell repertoires in COVID-19. Assay used: immunoSEQ multiplex PCR; TCRdb lists only in-frame clones, some missing. The data hold around 200,000 clones, with roughly 89% observed a single time. Sequenced sample: PBMCs or T cells enriched from blood (not recorded which). Receptors were obtained from a woman aged 40 to 49 with acute COVID-19.

The gene calls are TRBV6-5 and TRBJ2-3; 9 bases are shared with TRBD1. The CDR3 length is 14 residues. Germline CDR1 MNHEY, CDR2 SVGAGI. The junction had 5 bases not matched to a gene; V was cut back by 6 bases and J by 4 bases. CDR3 DNA: TGTGCCAGCAGGTCGGACAGGGGCCCAGATACGCAGTATTTT. As protein: CASRSDRGPDTQYF.

This rearrangement joins TRBV19 to TRBJ2-2, with TRBD2 matching over 9 bases. The CDR3 runs to 16 residues. V lost 3 bases, J lost 0 bases, and 2 bases stayed unmatched. Per germline, CDR1 LNHDA and CDR2 SQIVND (reference sequence). The CDR3 sequence is CASSMASGANTGELFF. CDR3 in DNA: TGTGCCAGTAGTATGGCTAGCGGGGCGAACACCGGGGAGCTGTTTTTT.

In DNA, the CDR3 is TGTGCCAGCAGTGAAACCGCGGTGGCAGAGACCCAGTACTTC. Amino acids: CASSETAVAETQYF. The rearrangement joins TRBV2 to TRBJ2-5; D is unclear. Per germline, CDR1 SNHLY and CDR2 FYNNEI. Deletions cut 2 bases from V and 4 bases from J, with 11 bases between. This CDR3 region has 14 residues.

The rearrangement links TRBV3-1 (or the pseudogene TRBV3-2) to TRBJ2-5; D uncertain. CDR1 is LGHDT and CDR2 is YNNKEL in the germline V gene (reference sequence). The CDR3 runs 12 residues. V shed 3 bases and J shed 5 bases, with 7 bases lying between them. This chain's CDR3 is CASSHLHETQYF. The DNA for the CDR3 is TGTGCCAGCAGCCACTTACACGAGACCCAGTACTTC.

This rearrangement joins TRBV7-6 to TRBJ2-1; D might be TRBD1 (6 bases). CDR3 length: 17 residues. CDR1 is SGHVS and CDR2 is FNYEAQ in the germline V gene. Deletions cut 3 bases from V and 7 bases from J, with 22 bases between. The CDR3 is CASSFPGSSSRGNEQFF. CDR3 nucleotide sequence: TGTGCCAGCAGCTTTCCCGGGTCCTCATCCAGGGGAAATGAGCAGTTCTTC.

V and J are TRBV19 and TRBJ1-4, with 11 nucleotides matching TRBD1. This CDR3 has 18 amino acids. After removal of 4 bases from V and 2 bases from J, the junction contained 9 bases not matched to a gene. CDR1 LNHDA and CDR2 SQIVND come from the germline V gene (reference sequence). The CDR3 loop is CASSTEAGQGVTNEKLFF. For the CDR3, the DNA is TGTGCCAGTAGTACCGAAGCGGGACAGGGGGTTACTAATGAAAAACTGTTTTTT.

CDR3: CASRPGPGGYTF. CDR3 nucleotides: TGTGCCAGCAGGCCGGGTCCGGGGGGCTACACCTTC. The rearrangement joins TRBV6-5 to TRBJ1-2; D is ambiguous. The CDR3 contains 12 residues. Germline V gene data show CDR1 as MNHEY and CDR2 as SVGAGI. Between the trimmed V and J ends, which lost 6 bases and 8 bases, there was a span of 13 bases.

The chain carries TRBV23-1 and TRBJ1-1; TRBD1 is a possible D gene (5 bases). TRBV23-1 is identified as an open reading frame with a role that is uncertain. V lost 0 bases, J lost 3 bases, and 23 bases lay in between. This CDR3 has 19 residues. The CDR3 sequence: CASSQSSPGPNTTDTEAFF. CDR3 bases: TGCGCCAGCAGTCAATCAAGTCCAGGGCCGAATACAACAGACACTGAAGCTTTCTTT.

This rearrangement joins TRBV29-1 to TRBJ2-5; TRBD2 matches at 15 bases. Germline assignment: CDR1 SQVTM and CDR2 ANQGSEA. The ends lost 7 bases at V and 1 base at J; junction bases unmatched: 4. The CDR3 runs to 15 residues. The DNA of the CDR3 is TGCAGCGGGGGACTAGCGGGGGGAGGCCAAGAGACCCAGTACTTC. This codes for CSGGLAGGGQETQYF. Full variable domain (remainder filled in from reference TRBV29-1 and TRBJ2-5): SAVISQKPSRDICQRGTSLTIQCQVDSQVTMMFWYRQQPGQSLTLIATANQGSEATYESGFVIDKFPISRPNLTFSTLTVSNMSPEDSSIYLCSGGLAGGGQETQYFGPGTRLLVL.

The genes are TRBV18 and TRBJ1-5; D may be TRBD1 (5 bases). V gave up 3 bases and J gave up 3 bases, with 9 bases separating them. CDR1 and CDR2 (germline): KGHSH, LQKENI. This CDR3 region has 14 residues. The CDR3 bases are TGTGCCAGCTCACCGGGGCTGGACAATCAGCCCCAGCATTTT. It translates to CASSPGLDNQPQHF.

The J gene is TRBJ2-5, the V gene TRBV3-1 (or the pseudogene TRBV3-2), with unresolved D. Germline V gene sequence: CDR1 LGHDT, CDR2 YNNKEL (reference sequence). The CDR3 has 12 amino acids. Trimming took off 6 bases at V and 6 bases at J, with 11 bases between the two ends. CDR3 sequence (DNA): TGTGCCAGCAGTCGACTTTCACAGACCCAGTACTTC. Protein product: CASSRLSQTQYF.

The rearrangement links TRBV5-8 to TRBJ1-1; D may be TRBD1 (6 bases). The CDR3 is 15 amino acids. Trimming removed 0 bases from V and 0 bases from J, with 9 bases in between. Per the germline V gene, CDR1 is SGHTS and CDR2 is YDEGEE. Here the CDR3 DNA reads TGTGCCAGCAGCTTGGCTGGGGACATGAACACTGAAGCTTTCTTT. Translated: CASSLAGDMNTEAFF.

This clone was detected only once. The V and J genes are TRBV20-1 and TRBJ1-1; D is perhaps TRBD1 (5 bases). CDR3 length equals 13 residues. V lost 3 bases and J 0 bases, leaving 8 bases between the germline ends. Germline V gene lookup returns CDR1 DFQATT and CDR2 SNEGSKA (reference sequence). The CDR3 loop is CSASEGVNTEAFF. The CDR3 DNA reads TGCAGTGCTAGTGAAGGGGTGAACACTGAAGCTTTCTTT.

The V call is TRBV2, the J call TRBJ2-6, with D perhaps TRBD1 (6 bases). CDR3 length: 16 residues. In germline, CDR1 is SNHLY, CDR2 FYNNEI. V lost 6 bases and J 0 bases, leaving 12 bases between the germline ends. This CDR3 is CASRPGTYSGANVLTF. The CDR3 DNA follows: TGTGCCAGCAGGCCCGGGACATACTCTGGGGCCAACGTCCTGACTTTC.

The V call is TRBV11-2, the J call TRBJ1-6, with no clear D. Germline CDR1 SGHAT, CDR2 FQNNGV. Trimming stripped 5 bases from V and 14 bases from J, with 16 bases between. This CDR3 comprises 13 residues. CDR3 sequence (DNA): TGTGCCAGCAGCCCCGGACTGAATGAAGCCCTCCACTTT. This translates into CASSPGLNEALHF.

The V and J genes are TRBV2 and TRBJ1-3; D unresolved. This CDR3 region has 14 residues. Deletions cut 6 bases from V and 1 base from J, with 10 bases between. Germline assignment: CDR1 SNHLY and CDR2 FYNNEI. The CDR3 region is CASSSLGSGNTIYF. CDR3 DNA: TGTGCCAGCAGCTCTCTCGGGTCTGGAAACACCATATATTTT.

The sample holds a few counts of this clone. The chain recombines TRBV27 with TRBJ2-1, with D possibly TRBD1 on 6 matching bases. The V end was cut by 6 bases, the J end by 6 bases, with 21 bases between. The CDR3 contains 16 residues. The germline V gene has CDR1 MNHEY and CDR2 SMNVEV (reference sequence). Written as DNA, the CDR3 is TGTGCCAGCAGCTACGCCGACAGGTTTGGGGGCAATGAGCAGTTCTTC. Translation: CASSYADRFGGNEQFF.

The V gene is TRBV7-8, the J gene TRBJ1-2; D might be TRBD1 (6 bases). The CDR3 totals 13 residues. Germline V gene sequence: CDR1 SGHVS, CDR2 FQNEAQ. V lost 5 bases and J 5 bases, leaving 12 bases between the germline ends. The DNA of the CDR3 is TGTGCCAGCAGCGAAGGACAGACTTATGGCTACACCTTC. This gives the protein CASSEGQTYGYTF. The variable domain in full, with the rest retrieved from reference TRBV7-8 and TRBJ1-2, is GAGVSQSPRYKVAKRGQDVALRCDPISGHVSLFWYQQALGQGPEFLTYFQNEAQLDKSGLPSDRFFAERPEGSVSTLKIQRTQQEDSAVYLCASSEGQTYGYTFGSGTRLTVV.

The V gene is TRBV9, the J gene TRBJ1-2; tentatively, D is TRBD1 (6 bases). This CDR3 has 18 amino acids. Trimming took off 6 bases at V and 3 bases at J, with 27 bases between the two ends. The germline V gene has CDR1 SGDLS and CDR2 YYNGEE. The CDR3 nucleotides read TGTGCCAGCACCCTATTGGGGCAGGGGAGTAGAGAGGACTATGGCTACACCTTC. Protein product: CASTLLGQGSREDYGYTF.

The chain links TRBV18 to TRBJ2-7, with 7 bases fitting TRBD2. Germline V gene sequence: CDR1 KGHSH, CDR2 LQKENI. V was pared by 3 bases and J by 6 bases, with 14 bases of the junction left unmatched. This CDR3 contains 16 residues. CDR3 amino acids: CASSPRETSVTLEQYF. The CDR3 region has the DNA TGTGCCAGCTCACCCCGGGAAACTAGCGTGACCCTCGAGCAGTACTTC.

This rearrangement joins TRBV15 to TRBJ1-4, with D unresolved. Trimming removed 4 bases at V and 5 bases at J, with 11 bases between. CDR3 length: 14 residues. Germline-derived CDR1 and CDR2 are LNHNV and YYDKDF (reference sequence). CDR3 nucleotides: TGTGCCACCAGCAAGCCAGACTGGAATGAAAAACTGTTTTTT. Translation: CATSKPDWNEKLFF.

This rearrangement joins TRBV19 to TRBJ1-5, with D possibly matching TRBD1 (6 bases). In germline, CDR1 is LNHDA, CDR2 SQIVND (reference sequence). This CDR3 region has 14 residues. The germline V and J ends were trimmed by 5 bases and 3 bases, with 11 bases remaining between them. The CDR3 region has the DNA TGTGCCAGTAGTTCGGACAGTAACAATCAGCCCCAGCATTTT. Its protein is CASSSDSNNQPQHF.